This passage covers 10 T cell receptor beta chains from one sample sequenced in a study of blood T cell repertoires in COVID-19. The table came from immunoSEQ multiplex PCR; TCRdb's copy has only in-frame clones and leaves some out. Here the sample spans 180,000 or so clones, about 89% being singletons. Sequenced material: peripheral blood. The receptor set was obtained from an older man with acute or convalescent COVID-19.

V and J are TRBV6-4 and TRBJ2-7, with 9 positions matching TRBD2. V shed 3 bases, J shed 1 base, and the junction held 1 base outside the gene matches. CDR1 is MRHNA, CDR2 SNTAGT, per germline. The length of the CDR3 is 14 residues. Here the CDR3 reads CASSELAGSYEQYF. Written as DNA, the CDR3 is TGTGCCAGCAGTGAACTAGCGGGTTCCTACGAGCAGTACTTC.

The chain employs TRBV5-5 and TRBJ2-7, with 7 bases lining up with TRBD2. The CDR3 totals 14 residues. From germline, CDR1 is SGHKS and CDR2 YYEKEE (reference sequence). Trimming cost V 0 bases and J 3 bases; bases outside gene matches: 3. CDR3 DNA: TGTGCCAGCAGCTTGGCTGGGGGGGACTACGAGCAGTACTTC. It specifies CASSLAGGDYEQYF.

The chain joins TRBV11-3 to TRBJ2-7; D perhaps matches TRBD2 (5 bases). Per germline, CDR1 SGHNT and CDR2 YENEEA. Trimming pared 5 bases from V and 7 bases from J, leaving 18 bases between. CDR3 size: 14 residues. The CDR3 DNA follows: TGTGCCAGCAGCAAATTCAGCGGTGATCAAGAGCAGTACTTC. This gives the protein CASSKFSGDQEQYF.

The chain links TRBV15 to TRBJ1-2; maybe TRBD1 (6 bases). This CDR3 comprises 14 residues. Trimming pared 6 bases from V and 2 bases from J, leaving 13 bases between. Germline CDR1 is LNHNV and CDR2 is YYDKDF (reference sequence). As DNA, the CDR3 is TGTGCCACCAGTAAGTGGACAGAGAACTATGGCTACACCTTC. Amino acids: CATSKWTENYGYTF.

The chain is built from TRBV11-3 and TRBJ2-7, with 7 bases identical to TRBD1. J lost 3 bases, V lost 3 bases, and 8 bases had no gene match. The germline gives CDR1 SGHNT, CDR2 YENEEA. The CDR3 totals 15 residues. CDR3 in DNA: TGTGCCAGCAGCTTCCGGGACAGTTGTTACTACGAGCAGTACTTC. It specifies CASSFRDSCYYEQYF.

The CDR3 reads CSASGTGSYEQYF. The CDR3 DNA reads TGCAGTGCTAGTGGGACAGGCTCCTACGAGCAGTACTTC. The gene calls are TRBV20-1 and TRBJ2-7; TRBD1 matches at 8 bases. V was pared by 3 bases and J by 0 bases, with 1 base of the junction left unmatched. Germline V gene lookup returns CDR1 DFQATT and CDR2 SNEGSKA (reference sequence). CDR3 length: 13 residues.

This clone was detected once. The chain combines TRBV30 with TRBJ2-1, with TRBD2 identical over 12 bases. The length of the CDR3 is 14 residues. The ends lost 5 bases at V and 3 bases at J; junction bases unmatched: 2. Per the germline V gene, CDR1 is GTSNPN and CDR2 is SVGIG (reference sequence). DNA of the CDR3: TGTGCCTGGGGGACTAGCGGGTACTACAATGAGCAGTTCTTC. This translates into CAWGTSGYYNEQFF.

The rearrangement uses TRBV9 and TRBJ2-7; possible D gene TRBD1, 5 bases. The CDR3 has 15 residues. Trimming took 4 bases from V and 4 from J, leaving 18 bases between them. Germline CDR1 SGDLS, CDR2 YYNGEE. The chain's CDR3 is CASSPQVIRGYEQYF. In nucleotides, the CDR3 is TGTGCCAGCAGCCCGCAAGTAATAAGGGGATACGAGCAGTACTTC.

The rearrangement uses TRBV5-1 and TRBJ2-3; TRBD1 matches 7 bases. The CDR3 spans 14 residues. Germline V gene sequence: CDR1 SGHRS, CDR2 YFSETQ. V shed 0 bases and J 4 bases; nucleotides not matched to a gene: 2. The DNA of the CDR3 is TGCGCCAGCAGCTTGGAAGGGGGCGCAGATACGCAGTATTTT. The encoded protein is CASSLEGGADTQYF.

This chain joins TRBV28 and TRBJ2-3; no definite D call. The length of the CDR3 is 13 residues. In germline, CDR1 is MDHEN, CDR2 SYDVKM. Deletions cut 2 bases from V and 6 bases from J, with 9 bases between. This CDR3 is CASSLAAGDTQYF. As DNA, the CDR3 is TGTGCCAGCAGTTTAGCCGCAGGCGATACGCAGTATTTT.